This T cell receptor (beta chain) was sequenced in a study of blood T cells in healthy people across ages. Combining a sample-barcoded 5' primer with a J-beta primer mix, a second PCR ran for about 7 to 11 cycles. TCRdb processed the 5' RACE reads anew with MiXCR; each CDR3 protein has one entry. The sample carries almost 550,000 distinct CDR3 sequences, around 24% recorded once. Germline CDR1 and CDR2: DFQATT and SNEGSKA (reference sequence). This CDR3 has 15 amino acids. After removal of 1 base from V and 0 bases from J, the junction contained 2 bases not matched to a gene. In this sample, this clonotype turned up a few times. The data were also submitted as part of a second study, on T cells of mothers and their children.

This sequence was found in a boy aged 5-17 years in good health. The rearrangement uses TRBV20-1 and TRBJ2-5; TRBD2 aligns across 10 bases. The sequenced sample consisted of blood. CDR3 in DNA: TGCAGTGCTAGAGCAACTAGCGGGAACCAAGAGACCCAGTACTTC. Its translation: CSARATSGNQETQYF.